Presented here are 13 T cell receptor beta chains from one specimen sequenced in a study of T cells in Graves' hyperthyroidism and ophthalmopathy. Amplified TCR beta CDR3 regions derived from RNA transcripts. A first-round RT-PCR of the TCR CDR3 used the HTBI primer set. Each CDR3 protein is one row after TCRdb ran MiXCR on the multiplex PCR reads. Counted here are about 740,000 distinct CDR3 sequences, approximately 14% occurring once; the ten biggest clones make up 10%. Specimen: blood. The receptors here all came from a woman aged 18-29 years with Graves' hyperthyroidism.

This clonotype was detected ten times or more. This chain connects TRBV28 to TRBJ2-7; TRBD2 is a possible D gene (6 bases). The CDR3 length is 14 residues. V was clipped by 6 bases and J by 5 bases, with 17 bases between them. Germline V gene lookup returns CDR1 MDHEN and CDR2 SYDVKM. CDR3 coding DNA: TGTGCCAGCAGGCGACTAGACCAGTGGAACGAGCAGTACTTC. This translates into CASRRLDQWNEQYF.

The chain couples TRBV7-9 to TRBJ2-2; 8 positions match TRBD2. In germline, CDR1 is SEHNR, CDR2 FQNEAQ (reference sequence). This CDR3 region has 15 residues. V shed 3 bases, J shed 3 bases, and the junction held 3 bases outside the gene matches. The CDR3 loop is CASSFSGTDTGELFF. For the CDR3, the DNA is TGTGCCAGCAGCTTTAGCGGGACGGACACCGGGGAGCTGTTTTTT. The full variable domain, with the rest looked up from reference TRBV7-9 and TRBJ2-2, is DTGVSQNPRHKITKRGQNVTFRCDPISEHNRLYWYRQTLGQGPEFLTYFQNEAQLEKSRLLSDRFSAERPKGSFSTLEIQRTEQGDSAMYLCASSFSGTDTGELFFGEGSRLTVL.

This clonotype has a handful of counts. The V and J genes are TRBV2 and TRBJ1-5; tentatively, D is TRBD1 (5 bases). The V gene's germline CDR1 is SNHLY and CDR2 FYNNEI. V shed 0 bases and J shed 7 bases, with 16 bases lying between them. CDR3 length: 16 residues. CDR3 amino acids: CASSEALAGRGQPQHF. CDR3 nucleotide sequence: TGTGCCAGCAGTGAAGCTTTGGCAGGGAGAGGCCAGCCCCAGCATTTT.

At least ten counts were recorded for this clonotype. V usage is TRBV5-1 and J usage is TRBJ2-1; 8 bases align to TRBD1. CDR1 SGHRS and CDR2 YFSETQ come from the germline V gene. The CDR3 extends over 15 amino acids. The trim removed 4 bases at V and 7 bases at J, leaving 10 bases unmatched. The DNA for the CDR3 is TGCGCCAGCAGCCCGGACAGGGCTGTAATGAATGAGCAGTTCTTC. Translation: CASSPDRAVMNEQFF.

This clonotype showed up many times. The CDR3 is CASSLGMGTGELFF. DNA of the CDR3: TGTGCCAGCAGTCTGGGAATGGGCACCGGGGAGCTGTTTTTT. The V call is TRBV6-1, the J call TRBJ2-2, with D unresolved. V was shortened by 5 bases and J by 4 bases, with 11 bases between the two germline ends. CDR1 is MNHNS and CDR2 is SASEGT in the germline V gene. This CDR3 region has 14 residues.

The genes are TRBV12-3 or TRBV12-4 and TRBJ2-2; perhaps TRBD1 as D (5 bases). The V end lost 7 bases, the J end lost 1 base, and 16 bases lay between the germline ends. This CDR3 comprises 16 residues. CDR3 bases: TGTGCCAGCACCCCGCTTGGCAGGGTGAACACCGGGGAGCTGTTTTTT. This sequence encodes CASTPLGRVNTGELFF.

In DNA, the CDR3 is TGTGCCACCAGCAGGCCGGGACTAGCGGACTCCTACAATGAGCAGTTCTTC. It codes for CATSRPGLADSYNEQFF. V and J are TRBV15 and TRBJ2-1; TRBD2 aligns across 11 bases. This CDR3 is built from 17 residues. CDR1 is LNHNV, CDR2 YYDKDF, per germline (reference sequence). The trim removed 3 bases at V and 0 bases at J, leaving 4 bases unmatched.

The CDR3 loop is CASSLYITAYNEQFF. The DNA for the CDR3 is TGTGCCAGCAGCCTCTACATCACAGCCTACAATGAGCAGTTCTTC. The chain joins TRBV14 to TRBJ2-1; D remains ambiguous. CDR3 length: 15 residues. Germline V CDR1 and CDR2: SGHDN, FVKESK. V gave up 4 bases and J gave up 2 bases, with 12 bases separating them.

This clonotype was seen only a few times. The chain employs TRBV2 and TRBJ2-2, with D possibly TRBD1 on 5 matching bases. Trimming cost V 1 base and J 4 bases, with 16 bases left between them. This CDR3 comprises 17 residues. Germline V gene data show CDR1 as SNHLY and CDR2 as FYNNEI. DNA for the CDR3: TGTGCCAGCAGTGAAGGGGCGGCAGGGTGGTTCACCGGGGAGCTGTTTTTT. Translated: CASSEGAAGWFTGELFF.

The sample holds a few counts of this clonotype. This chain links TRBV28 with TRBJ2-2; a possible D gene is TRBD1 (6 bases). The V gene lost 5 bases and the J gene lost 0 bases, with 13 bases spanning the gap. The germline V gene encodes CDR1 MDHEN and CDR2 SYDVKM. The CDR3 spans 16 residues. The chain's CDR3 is CASSPGTPSNTGELFF. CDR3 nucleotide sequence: TGTGCCAGCAGTCCCGGGACACCTTCGAACACCGGGGAGCTGTTTTTT.

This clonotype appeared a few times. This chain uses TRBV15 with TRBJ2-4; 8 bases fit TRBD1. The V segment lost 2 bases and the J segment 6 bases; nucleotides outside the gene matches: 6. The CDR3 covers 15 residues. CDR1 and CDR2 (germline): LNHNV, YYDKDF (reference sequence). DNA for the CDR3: TGTGCCACCAGCAGAATTAACAGGGGGATAAACATTCAGTACTTC. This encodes CATSRINRGINIQYF. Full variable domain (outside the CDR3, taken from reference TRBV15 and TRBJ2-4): DAMVIQNPRYQVTQFGKPVTLSCSQTLNHNVMYWYQQKSSQAPKLLFHYYDKDFNNEADTPDNFQSRRPNTSFCFLDIRSPGLGDTAMYLCATSRINRGINIQYFGAGTRLSVL.

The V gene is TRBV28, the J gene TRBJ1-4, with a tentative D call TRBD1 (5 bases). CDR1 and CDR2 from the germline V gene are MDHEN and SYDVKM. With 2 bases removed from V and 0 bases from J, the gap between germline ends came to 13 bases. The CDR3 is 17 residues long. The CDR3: CASSLLGAGATNEKLFF. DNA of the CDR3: TGTGCCAGCAGTTTACTAGGTGCGGGGGCAACTAATGAAAAACTGTTTTTT.

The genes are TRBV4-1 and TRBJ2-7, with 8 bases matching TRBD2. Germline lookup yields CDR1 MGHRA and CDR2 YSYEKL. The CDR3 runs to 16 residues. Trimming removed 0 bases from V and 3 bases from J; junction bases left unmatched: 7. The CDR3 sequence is CASSQDPSGRVYEQYF. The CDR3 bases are TGCGCCAGCAGCCAAGATCCCAGCGGGAGAGTCTACGAGCAGTACTTC.